This TCR beta chain was recorded in a study of cytomegalovirus exposure and HLA in healthy donors. Study-level information: A preliminary data release comprised approximately 85 million unique TCRs obtained from HLA-typed donors.

CDR1 is MNHNS, CDR2 SASEGT, per germline. Trimming took 8 bases from V and 4 from J, leaving 9 bases between them. CDR3 length: 12 residues. As for this clone: Antigen: not known.

Study-level points and caveats: In vitro, a few CMV-associated chains proved specific for CMV antigens. Within an earlier analysis, most TCR beta V segments proved productive either about 87% or about 30% of the time.

The primer mix had 60 Vbeta and 13 Jbeta primers. Produced via immunoSEQ multiplex PCR; TCRdb's table is partial and in-frame only. The table has 170,000 or so clones, around 88% seen once. The V gene is TRBV6-1, the J gene TRBJ1-3; D remains unclear. The sequence derives from a woman younger than 35 in good health and CMV-seronegative. Sequencing used PBMCs. The CDR3 spells CASHSPGNTIYF. The CDR3 DNA sequence: TGTGCCAGCCACAGTCCCGGAAACACCATATATTTT.